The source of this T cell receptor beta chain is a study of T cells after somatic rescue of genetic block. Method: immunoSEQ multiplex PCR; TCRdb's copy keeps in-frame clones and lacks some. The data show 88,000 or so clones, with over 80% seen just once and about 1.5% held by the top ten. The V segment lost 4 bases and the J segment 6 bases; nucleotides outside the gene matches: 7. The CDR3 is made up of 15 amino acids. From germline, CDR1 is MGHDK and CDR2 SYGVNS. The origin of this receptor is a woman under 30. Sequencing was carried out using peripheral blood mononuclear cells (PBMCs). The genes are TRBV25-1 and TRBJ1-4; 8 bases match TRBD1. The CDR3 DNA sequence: TGTGCCAGCAGTGCACCGGGACAGGTCGATGAAAAACTGTTTTTT. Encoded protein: CASSAPGQVDEKLFF.